These T cell receptor beta chains were read from a single sample in a study of human T cells and chemical hapten exposure. TCRdb ran MiXCR on the RACE reads and lists one entry per CDR3 protein. The sample shows 150,000 to 200,000 distinct CDR3 sequences, approximately 29% of them seen only once. The sample in question was whole blood, obtained in connection with sensitization to the hapten diphenylcyclopropenone (DPC). The receptors derive from a woman aged 25 to 45 with alopecia areata. Some clones in this sample may be carry-over from other donors' samples. Both conserved end residues are part of each CDR3. D genes are given only for firm matches. The size entry is marked missing in some rows and otherwise reads once, few, many or a size class.

cdr3_length	v_call	d_call	j_call	clone_size	cdr3_nt	cdr3_aa
16	TRBV20-1	TRBD2	TRBJ2-1	-	TGCAGTGCTAGGAGCGGGGCAGCGGGGGGTCTCAATGAGCAGTTCTTC	CSARSGAAGGLNEQFF
12	TRBV9	-	TRBJ1-2	few	TGTGCCAGCAGCGTAGTTGGGTATGGCTACACCTTC	CASSVVGYGYTF
14	TRBV7-2	-	TRBJ2-7	-	TGTGCCAGCAGCTTAGCGCTGCTAGCGTACGAGCAGTACTTC	CASSLALLAYEQYF
16	TRBV10-2	-	TRBJ1-1	-	TGCGCCAGCAGTGAGTCTCACGGCATTGCGAACACTGAAGCTTTCTTT	CASSESHGIANTEAFF
14	TRBV10-2	-	TRBJ2-3	-	TGCGCCAGCAGTGGGTCGTCTTTCCTGGATACGCAGTATTTT	CASSGSSFLDTQYF
14	TRBV4-2	-	TRBJ2-1	few	TGTGCCAGCAGCCAAGATAGGGTCCAGAATGAGCAGTTCTTC	CASSQDRVQNEQFF
14	TRBV6-6	TRBD2	TRBJ2-1	few	TGTGCCAGCAGTTTTACTAGCGTCGACAATGAGCAGTTCTTC	CASSFTSVDNEQFF
14	TRBV12-3/TRBV12-4	-	TRBJ1-1	few	TGTGCCAGCAGTTTCCGGGCGGAGAACACTGAAGCTTTCTTT	CASSFRAENTEAFF
15	TRBV6-2/TRBV6-3	-	TRBJ2-7	few	TGTGCCAGCAGTTACTCTGGACCCAGGGAATACGAGCAGTACTTC	CASSYSGPREYEQYF
16	TRBV20-1	TRBD1	TRBJ1-5	-	TGCAGTGCTAGGGCCGACAGGGGACATAGCAATCAGCCCCAGCATTTT	CSARADRGHSNQPQHF
12	TRBV20-1	-	TRBJ2-1	-	TGCAGTGCTCCGAAAGCGAGTAATGAGCAGTTCTTC	CSAPKASNEQFF
14	TRBV28	-	TRBJ2-1	few	TGTGCCAGCATAAGCCCGGGCTCCTACAATGAGCAGTTCTTC	CASISPGSYNEQFF
15	TRBV9	TRBD2	TRBJ2-3	-	TGTGCCAGCAGCGTAGGAGCGGGGGGCGCAGATACGCAGTATTTT	CASSVGAGGADTQYF
12	TRBV2	-	TRBJ2-5	-	TGTGCCAGCAGTCGGCTAGAAGAGACCCAGTACTTC	CASSRLEETQYF
12	TRBV28	TRBD1	TRBJ1-1	few	TGTGCCAGCAGTACAACAGGGGGTCGAGCTTTCTTT	CASSTTGGRAFF
12	TRBV20-1	-	TRBJ2-7	many	TGCAGTGCTAGCCACTTCTCAGACGAGCAGTACTTC	CSASHFSDEQYF
13	TRBV10-3	-	TRBJ1-6	-	TGTGCCATCACAGGGACCTATAATTCACCCCTCCACTTT	CAITGTYNSPLHF
13	TRBV2	-	TRBJ2-7	-	TGTGCCAGCAGTGAAGCCCCTCCGTTCGAGCAGTACTTC	CASSEAPPFEQYF
12	TRBV29-1	-	TRBJ1-2	-	TGCAGCGTTGAGGAGGGAAACTATGGCTACACCTTC	CSVEEGNYGYTF
16	TRBV13	TRBD1	TRBJ2-2	once	TGTGCCAGCAGCTTACTAGACAGGGCGAACACCGGGGAGCTGTTTTTT	CASSLLDRANTGELFF
15	TRBV5-6	TRBD1	TRBJ1-5	few	TGTGCCAGCAGGAGACAGGGGGGAGGCAATCAGCCCCAGCATTTT	CASRRQGGGNQPQHF
13	TRBV14	-	TRBJ2-5	-	TGTGCCAGCAGCCCTCGGCAACAAGGGACCCAGTACTTC	CASSPRQQGTQYF
18	TRBV7-6	TRBD2	TRBJ2-5	-	TGTGCCAGCAGCTTAGCGGGACCTCTAAGCGGGGGGGCGCAGACCCAGTACTTC	CASSLAGPLSGGAQTQYF
17	TRBV5-1	-	TRBJ1-3	-	TGCGCCAGCAGCCTTGCGATAGGACCGTTCTCTGGAAACACCATATATTTT	CASSLAIGPFSGNTIYF
15	TRBV15	TRBD1	TRBJ2-1	-	TGTGCCACCAGCCTATCCGGGACAGGGTCAAATGAGCAGTTCTTC	CATSLSGTGSNEQFF
16	TRBV7-8	-	TRBJ1-1	-	TGTGCCAGCAGCTTAGCCCCGACAGCCGGGAACACTGAAGCTTTCTTT	CASSLAPTAGNTEAFF
14	TRBV28	-	TRBJ1-1	few	TGTGCCAGCAGTTCAATGACAGGGAACACTGAAGCTTTCTTT	CASSSMTGNTEAFF
16	TRBV6-6	TRBD1	TRBJ1-2	-	TGTGCCAGCAGAAGCAGAGGGACAGAGAATAACTATGGCTACACCTTC	CASRSRGTENNYGYTF
15	TRBV7-2	TRBD2	TRBJ2-7	-	TGTGCCAGCAGCACCGTAGCGGGAGGTTCCTACGAGCAGTACTTC	CASSTVAGGSYEQYF
15	TRBV4-1	TRBD1	TRBJ1-2	few	TGCGCCAGCAGCCCCGGACAGGGAGCTAACTATGGCTACACCTTC	CASSPGQGANYGYTF
15	TRBV28	TRBD1	TRBJ1-2	few	TGTGCCAGCAGTATCCCGGGACAGGAAGCGGGAGGCTACACCTTC	CASSIPGQEAGGYTF
14	TRBV28	TRBD1	TRBJ1-2	-	TGTGCCAGCAGTTTAAGGGACAGCTACTATGGCTACACCTTC	CASSLRDSYYGYTF
13	TRBV13	-	TRBJ2-7	few	TGTGCCAGCAGCTTAGGGGGGTCGGGGGAGCAGTACTTC	CASSLGGSGEQYF
16	TRBV11-3	TRBD2	TRBJ2-1	few	TGTGCCAGCAGCTTAGGGCTAGCGGGAGGGTACAATGAGCAGTTCTTC	CASSLGLAGGYNEQFF
16	TRBV28	TRBD1	TRBJ1-1	few	TGTGCCAGCAGTCCATCCACGGCAGGGGGGATGGTTGAAGCTTTCTTT	CASSPSTAGGMVEAFF
16	TRBV24-1	TRBD2	TRBJ2-1	-	TGTGCCACCAGCGGACTAGTGGGTGGGTCCTACAATGAGCAGTTCTTC	CATSGLVGGSYNEQFF
14	TRBV4-3	TRBD1	TRBJ2-1	many	TGCGCCAGCAGCCCAGGACAGGGGTTCGATGAGCAGTTCTTC	CASSPGQGFDEQFF
16	TRBV10-3	TRBD1	TRBJ2-1	many	TGTGCCATCAGTGACGGGACAGGTGCCCACTACAATGAGCAGTTCTTC	CAISDGTGAHYNEQFF
14	TRBV14	TRBD1	TRBJ1-2	-	TGTGCCAGCAGCCCATCAGGGGGGCCCTATGGCTACACCTTC	CASSPSGGPYGYTF
14	TRBV12-3/TRBV12-4	-	TRBJ2-7	-	TGTGCCAGCAGTTTAGCTATAGGGGCCTACGAGCAGTACTTC	CASSLAIGAYEQYF
17	TRBV28	TRBD1	TRBJ1-5	few	TGTGCCAGCAGTTTTCTGATAGCCCAGGGGGACAATCAGCCCCAGCATTTT	CASSFLIAQGDNQPQHF
14	TRBV5-6	-	TRBJ1-5	few	TGTGCCAGCAGCTTGGGAAGATATAATCAGCCCCAGCATTTT	CASSLGRYNQPQHF
13	TRBV5-1	-	TRBJ1-6	-	TGCGCCAGCAGCTTGGAAAGAGATTCACCCCTCCACTTT	CASSLERDSPLHF
17	TRBV7-2	-	TRBJ1-5	-	TGTGCCAGCAGCTTAATGCAGGGCCCACTATCTAGTCAGCCCCAGCATTTT	CASSLMQGPLSSQPQHF
17	TRBV20-1	-	TRBJ2-5	few	TGCAGTGCTAAGCCTTGGGACTTGGGGTGGGGCCTCGAGACCCAGTACTTC	CSAKPWDLGWGLETQYF
18	TRBV4-3	-	TRBJ2-1	-	TGCGCCAGCAGCCCGGGGCCGGCTAGCTACCACTCCTACAATGAGCAGTTCTTC	CASSPGPASYHSYNEQFF
14	TRBV28	-	TRBJ1-5	few	TGTGCCAGCAGTTTATCCAGGGACAATCAGCCCCAGCATTTT	CASSLSRDNQPQHF
14	TRBV9	-	TRBJ1-1	many	TGTGCCAGCAGCGTAGGGCTGCAGAACACTGAAGCTTTCTTT	CASSVGLQNTEAFF
12	TRBV28	-	TRBJ1-1	many	TGTGCCAGCATGGCGGTAAACACTGAAGCTTTCTTT	CASMAVNTEAFF